This is a list of T cell receptor beta chains from one sample in a study of shared clonotypes between healthy human individuals. The protocol was immunoSEQ multiplex PCR, while the TCRdb copy is restricted to in-frame clones and leaves out a portion. The table shows fewer than 850,000 clones, with 90% to 97% occurring only once. Sequencing input: naive CD8+ T cells sorted from blood. The receptors shown here come from a man between 25 and 39 years old in good health. CDR3s include the opening cysteine and the closing phenylalanine or tryptophan. Fields, in order: D gene, clone size, J gene, V gene, CDR3 protein, CDR3 DNA. The D gene is left open where the match is weak. Expanded clones are given a class, and other clones once, few, many or no size at all.

>NA|once|TRBJ1-1|TRBV5-4
CASSYQGNTEAFF
TGTGCCAGCAGCTATCAGGGGAACACTGAAGCTTTCTTT
>NA|once|TRBJ1-2|TRBV29-1
CSVVGANYGYTF
TGCAGCGTTGTGGGAGCTAACTATGGCTACACCTTC
>NA|NA|TRBJ2-5|TRBV7-2
CASSFRSGTQETQYF
TGTGCCAGCAGCTTCCGTAGCGGAACCCAAGAGACCCAGTACTTC
>NA|NA|TRBJ2-7|TRBV5-6
CASSAGATYEQYF
TGTGCCAGCAGCGCCGGGGCCACCTACGAGCAGTACTTC
>NA|NA|TRBJ2-7|TRBV9
CASSVEPGFSYEQYF
TGTGCCAGCAGCGTAGAACCGGGGTTCTCCTACGAGCAGTACTTC
>NA|NA|TRBJ2-7|TRBV5-1
CASSSSRTDEQYF
TGCGCCAGCAGCTCTTCGAGAACGGACGAGCAGTACTTC
>NA|NA|TRBJ2-7|TRBV4-3
CASSQGGSASSYEQYF
TGCGCCAGCAGCCAAGGGGGTAGCGCCAGCTCCTACGAGCAGTACTTC
>NA|NA|TRBJ2-1|TRBV4-2
CASSQEAPTRYGYNEQFF
TGTGCCAGCAGCCAAGAGGCTCCGACTAGGTACGGATACAATGAGCAGTTCTTC
>NA|NA|TRBJ2-7|TRBV11-2
CASSFASGYEQYF
TGTGCCAGCAGCTTTGCGAGCGGCTACGAGCAGTACTTC
>NA|NA|TRBJ1-5|TRBV7-8
CASSPRKLPGPYSNQPQHF
TGTGCCAGCAGCCCAAGAAAATTGCCGGGACCTTATAGCAATCAGCCCCAGCATTTT
>TRBD2|once|TRBJ2-1|TRBV4-3
CASSPWALAGEGGGAYNEQFF
TGCGCCAGCAGCCCCTGGGCACTAGCGGGAGAGGGGGGAGGGGCCTACAATGAGCAGTTCTTC
>NA|NA|TRBJ2-1|TRBV6-5
CASSSQGGVEQFF
TGTGCCAGCAGTTCCCAGGGGGGTGTTGAGCAGTTCTTC
>TRBD2|NA|TRBJ2-3|TRBV30
CAWLLAEIDTQYF
TGTGCCTGGCTGCTAGCGGAGATAGATACGCAGTATTTT
>NA|NA|TRBJ1-3|TRBV4-1
CASSDSTGRNTIYF
TGCGCCAGCAGCGACTCGACCGGGAGAAACACCATATATTTT
>NA|NA|TRBJ2-3|TRBV6-1
CASSEAGLASTDTQYF
TGTGCCAGCAGTGAAGCAGGCCTAGCGAGCACAGATACGCAGTATTTT
>NA|NA|TRBJ2-1|TRBV2
CATKGRRNEQFF
TGTGCCACCAAAGGACGGAGGAATGAGCAGTTCTTC
>TRBD2|NA|TRBJ2-1|TRBV10-3
CAISGRTSGEYNEQFF
TGTGCCATCAGTGGCCGGACTAGCGGGGAGTACAATGAGCAGTTCTTC
>TRBD1|NA|TRBJ1-4|TRBV5-1
CASSEWTGVEKLFF
TGCGCCAGCAGTGAGTGGACAGGGGTTGAAAAACTGTTTTTT
>TRBD2|once|TRBJ2-1|TRBV27
CASSIHSSGNEQFF
TGTGCCAGCAGTATTCACTCTAGCGGCAATGAGCAGTTCTTC
>TRBD1|NA|TRBJ1-2|TRBV4-3
CASSRGTVTNGYTF
TGCGCCAGCAGCCGGGGGACAGTCACGAATGGCTACACCTTC
>NA|once|TRBJ2-1|TRBV7-9
CASSRIRGPHNEQFF
TGTGCCAGCAGCCGCATTAGGGGCCCTCACAATGAGCAGTTCTTC
>NA|NA|TRBJ1-1|TRBV2
CASSEGGTEAFF
TGTGCCAGCAGCGAGGGTGGGACTGAAGCTTTCTTT
>NA|NA|TRBJ2-1|TRBV6-1
CASSETGVSYNEQFF
TGTGCCAGCAGTGAAACGGGGGTCTCCTACAATGAGCAGTTCTTC
>TRBD2|NA|TRBJ2-7|TRBV11-2
CASSLAASGLYEQYF
TGTGCCAGCAGCTTAGCGGCTAGCGGGCTTTACGAGCAGTACTTC
>NA|NA|TRBJ2-1|TRBV4-2
CASSQQAGYSYNEQFF
TGTGCCAGCAGCCAACAAGCGGGCTACTCCTACAATGAGCAGTTCTTC
>NA|NA|TRBJ2-7|TRBV7-9
CASSGATLYTYEQYF
TGTGCCAGCAGTGGGGCCACCTTATACACCTACGAGCAGTACTTC
>NA|NA|TRBJ1-2|TRBV4-1
CASSPLDPVSGYTF
TGCGCCAGCAGCCCGCTCGACCCCGTAAGTGGCTACACCTTC
>TRBD1|NA|TRBJ2-7|TRBV27
CASSPLGQVAYEQYF
TGTGCCAGCAGTCCCCTAGGACAGGTGGCCTACGAGCAGTACTTC
>TRBD1|NA|TRBJ2-1|TRBV7-3
CASSSPGQGANEQFF
TGTGCCAGCAGCTCCCCCGGACAGGGGGCTAATGAGCAGTTCTTC
>TRBD1|NA|TRBJ1-5|TRBV15
CATSFRTGGGPQHF
TGTGCCACCAGCTTCCGGACAGGCGGGGGGCCCCAGCATTTT
>NA|NA|TRBJ2-7|TRBV28
CASSTGHLSSYEQYF
TGTGCCAGCAGCACCGGGCACTTGAGCTCCTACGAGCAGTACTTC
>TRBD1|NA|TRBJ1-5|TRBV11-2
CASSQGGQGRHQPQHF
TGTGCCAGCAGCCAGGGGGGGCAGGGGCGACATCAGCCCCAGCATTTT
>TRBD1|NA|TRBJ1-3|TRBV9
CASSHPGGSGNTIYF
TGTGCCAGCAGCCACCCAGGGGGCTCTGGAAACACCATATATTTT
>NA|NA|TRBJ2-6|TRBV18
CASLPGGANVLTF
TGTGCCAGCTTACCAGGCGGGGCCAACGTCCTGACTTTC
>NA|NA|TRBJ1-2|TRBV9
CASSGFRGSGYTF
TGTGCCAGCAGCGGCTTCCGGGGTTCGGGCTACACCTTC
>TRBD2|NA|TRBJ2-3|TRBV7-6
CASSSPSGSPDTQYF
TGTGCCAGCAGCTCCCCTAGCGGGAGCCCAGATACGCAGTATTTT
>NA|NA|TRBJ1-1|TRBV6-5
CASRPTVGADTEAFF
TGTGCCAGCAGGCCCACTGTGGGGGCGGACACTGAAGCTTTCTTT
>TRBD2|NA|TRBJ2-5|TRBV4-1
CASSQEQREVETQYF
TGCGCCAGCAGCCAAGAGCAGCGGGAGGTGGAGACCCAGTACTTC